These 28 T cell receptor beta chains were all obtained from the same sample, sequenced in a study of blood T cell repertoires in COVID-19. The assay was immunoSEQ multiplex PCR, and TCRdb's table has in-frame clones only and misses some. The sample holds under 150,000 clones, approximately 88% seen once. Sequences were obtained from PBMCs or T cells enriched from blood (not recorded which). These receptor sequences come from a woman under 40 with acute COVID-19.

The V gene is TRBV4-1, the J gene TRBJ2-7; TRBD1 matches 9 bases. Germline CDR1 MGHRA, CDR2 YSYEKL. With 0 bases clipped from V and 2 bases from J, the junction kept 11 bases outside the gene matches. CDR3 length: 18 amino acids. This CDR3 reads CASSQDTLGTGIPYEQYF. The CDR3 DNA sequence: TGCGCCAGCAGCCAAGATACTTTGGGGACAGGGATTCCCTACGAGCAGTACTTC.

V and J are TRBV5-6 and TRBJ2-7; 7 nucleotides match TRBD1. The CDR3 is 15 residues long. V trimming: 5 bases; J trimming: 4 bases; junction bases outside the gene matches: 12. Germline V CDR1 and CDR2: SGHDT, YYEEEE. The CDR3 DNA reads as TGTGCCAGCAGACCGGACAGGAACGCGGGTTACGAGCAGTACTTC. Protein sequence: CASRPDRNAGYEQYF. Full variable domain (missing parts from reference TRBV5-6 and TRBJ2-7): DAGVTQSPTHLIKTRGQQVTLRCSPKSGHDTVSWYQQALGQGPQFIFQYYEEEERQRGNFPDRFSGHQFPNYSSELNVNALLLGDSALYLCASRPDRNAGYEQYFGPGTRLTVT.

This rearrangement joins TRBV19 to TRBJ2-6, with 7 bases that match TRBD1. The germline V gene encodes CDR1 LNHDA and CDR2 SQIVND (reference sequence). After removal of 5 bases from V and 3 bases from J, the junction contained 4 bases not matched to a gene. This CDR3 is built from 15 residues. Here the CDR3 reads CASSRDSVGANVLTF. The CDR3 DNA reads TGTGCCAGTAGTCGGGACAGCGTTGGGGCCAACGTCCTGACTTTC.

The chain recombines TRBV19 with TRBJ1-2; 8 nucleotides match TRBD1. The CDR3 is 13 amino acids. J gave up 4 bases and V 5 bases, and 3 bases lay outside the gene matches. Germline V CDR1 and CDR2: LNHDA, SQIVND (reference sequence). The CDR3 nucleotides are TGTGCCAGTAGTCCGGGACAGGCCTATGGCTACACCTTC. Amino acid sequence: CASSPGQAYGYTF. Looking up the rest from reference TRBV19 and TRBJ1-2 gives the full variable domain: DGGITQSPKYLFRKEGQNVTLSCEQNLNHDAMYWYRQDPGQGLRLIYYSQIVNDFQKGDIAEGYSVSREKKESFPLTVTSAQKNPTAFYLCASSPGQAYGYTFGSGTRLTVV.

The J gene is TRBJ2-2, the V gene TRBV13, with D maybe TRBD1 (5 bases). The CDR3 is 12 amino acids. CDR1 and CDR2 from the germline V gene are PRHDT and FYEKMQ (reference sequence). The V end lost 11 bases, the J end lost 4 bases, and 11 bases lay between the germline ends. DNA of the CDR3: TGTGCCTTCAGGGATGGCACCGGGGAGCTGTTTTTT. Translation gives CAFRDGTGELFF.

The chain couples TRBV9 to TRBJ2-1, with D maybe TRBD1 (6 bases). Germline assignment: CDR1 SGDLS and CDR2 YYNGEE. This CDR3 contains 14 residues. Trimming shortened V by 3 bases and J by 4 bases, and 11 bases separated the two germline ends. CDR3 sequence: CASSAETGYNEQFF. Here the CDR3 DNA reads TGTGCCAGCAGCGCCGAGACAGGTTACAATGAGCAGTTCTTC.

V usage is TRBV29-1 and J usage is TRBJ1-2; D perhaps matches TRBD1 (6 bases). CDR1 SQVTM and CDR2 ANQGSEA come from the germline V gene. V lost 7 bases and J 7 bases, leaving 13 bases between the germline ends. The CDR3 is 11 amino acids. CDR3 region: CSEQGLSGYTF. CDR3 bases: TGCAGCGAGCAGGGGCTTAGTGGCTACACCTTC.

The rearrangement links TRBV28 to TRBJ2-2; a weak D match, TRBD1 (6 bases). Germline V gene sequence: CDR1 MDHEN, CDR2 SYDVKM. The length of the CDR3 is 14 residues. V was shortened by 7 bases and J by 2 bases, with 11 bases between the two germline ends. CDR3 amino acids: CASNRAVNTGELFF. DNA for the CDR3: TGTGCCAGCAACAGGGCGGTAAACACCGGGGAGCTGTTTTTT.

The rearrangement joins TRBV28 to TRBJ1-2; a possible D gene is TRBD1 (6 bases). Germline V gives CDR1 MDHEN, CDR2 SYDVKM. The V end was cut by 3 bases, the J end by 6 bases, with 14 bases between. The CDR3 has 14 amino acids. This CDR3 is CASSFPFGGNGYTF. CDR3 nucleotide sequence: TGTGCCAGCAGTTTCCCTTTTGGGGGCAATGGCTACACCTTC.

This chain connects TRBV9 to TRBJ1-1, with unresolved D. V lost 5 bases and J 1 base, leaving 6 bases between the germline ends. Germline CDR1 reads SGDLS; CDR2 reads YYNGEE. The CDR3 consists of 12 residues. DNA for the CDR3: TGTGCCAGCAGTACACCGAACACTGAAGCTTTCTTT. This gives the protein CASSTPNTEAFF.

The V call is TRBV7-9, the J call TRBJ1-1, with D perhaps matching TRBD1 (5 bases). The V end was cut by 10 bases, the J end by 4 bases, with 31 bases between. The CDR3 totals 18 residues. Germline V gives CDR1 SEHNR, CDR2 FQNEAQ (reference sequence). CDR3 sequence: CATRTTPPGLSASTEAFF. The CDR3 coding sequence is TGTGCCACAAGAACTACCCCTCCGGGACTCTCCGCGAGCACTGAAGCTTTCTTT.

This clone was recorded a few times. The chain carries TRBV5-4 and TRBJ1-1; D possibly corresponds to TRBD1 (5 bases). CDR3 size: 15 residues. Germline lookup yields CDR1 SGHNT and CDR2 YYREEE (reference sequence). The germline V and J ends were trimmed by 4 bases and 7 bases, with 20 bases remaining between them. This CDR3 reads CASSRGVVPLDEAFF. The CDR3 DNA is TGTGCCAGCAGCAGGGGCGTCGTCCCGTTAGATGAAGCTTTCTTT. Filled out from reference TRBV5-4 and TRBJ1-1, the complete variable domain reads ETGVTQSPTHLIKTRGQQVTLRCSSQSGHNTVSWYQQALGQGPQFIFQYYREEENGRGNFPPRFSGLQFPNYSSELNVNALELDDSALYLCASSRGVVPLDEAFFGQGTRLTVV.

The chain uses TRBV5-1 and TRBJ2-7, with 11 nucleotides matching TRBD1. The ends lost 4 bases at V and 5 bases at J; junction bases unmatched: 5. The CDR3 contains 14 residues. Germline V gene lookup returns CDR1 SGHRS and CDR2 YFSETQ. CDR3 nucleotides: TGCGCCAGCAGCCTGGACAGGGGGCTGGACGAGCAGTACTTC. It is translated as CASSLDRGLDEQYF. Full variable domain (remainder filled in from reference TRBV5-1 and TRBJ2-7): KAGVTQTPRYLIKTRGQQVTLSCSPISGHRSVSWYQQTPGQGLQFLFEYFSETQRNKGNFPGRFSGRQFSNSRSEMNVSTLELGDSALYLCASSLDRGLDEQYFGPGTRLTVT.

V gene TRBV2 combines with J gene TRBJ1-5; D unclear. The length of the CDR3 is 13 residues. Germline loops: CDR1 SNHLY, CDR2 FYNNEI. The V and J ends lost 7 bases and 5 bases respectively, with 12 bases between them. The CDR3 region is CASTEWGDQPQHF. The CDR3 DNA follows: TGTGCCAGCACCGAGTGGGGAGATCAGCCCCAGCATTTT.

This chain joins TRBV7-8 and TRBJ2-3, with 9 bases lining up with TRBD2. The germline V gene has CDR1 SGHVS and CDR2 FQNEAQ. J was trimmed by 1 base and V by 3 bases; bases with no gene match: 2. The CDR3 runs 15 residues. CDR3 sequence reads: CASSFWTSGTDTQYF. CDR3 nucleotides: TGTGCCAGCAGCTTTTGGACTAGCGGCACAGATACGCAGTATTTT. The full variable domain, rest sourced from reference TRBV7-8 and TRBJ2-3, is GAGVSQSPRYKVAKRGQDVALRCDPISGHVSLFWYQQALGQGPEFLTYFQNEAQLDKSGLPSDRFFAERPEGSVSTLKIQRTQQEDSAVYLCASSFWTSGTDTQYFGPGTRLTVL.

The rearrangement uses TRBV28 and TRBJ2-3, with D possibly being TRBD1 (6 bases). The germline V and J ends were trimmed by 6 bases and 5 bases, with 24 bases remaining between them. The CDR3 runs to 17 residues. Germline CDR1 reads MDHEN; CDR2 reads SYDVKM. CDR3 sequence: CASSPRGVGSFKDTQYF. CDR3 DNA sequence: TGTGCCAGCAGCCCCAGGGGCGTGGGGTCGTTCAAAGATACGCAGTATTTT.

This sequence joins TRBV4-1 and TRBJ2-1; 9 bases are shared with TRBD1. The CDR3 runs to 17 residues. In germline, CDR1 is MGHRA, CDR2 YSYEKL. With 4 bases clipped from V and 1 base from J, the junction kept 8 bases outside the gene matches. DNA for the CDR3: TGCGCCAGCAGCCTCTCTGAGGGACAGGGTTCCTACAATGAGCAGTTCTTC. This gives the protein CASSLSEGQGSYNEQFF.

The chain uses TRBV30 and TRBJ1-1; the D is unclear. CDR3 length: 16 amino acids. Trimming cost V 1 base and J 1 base, with 16 bases left between them. Looked up from germline, CDR1 is GTSNPN and CDR2 is SVGIG (reference sequence). In DNA form, the CDR3 reads TGTGCCTGGAGTGCCGAAATATTGGGCCCGAACACTGAAGCTTTCTTT. Protein: CAWSAEILGPNTEAFF.

This clone was recorded once. The chain recombines TRBV20-1 with TRBJ2-3; D is undetermined. The CDR3 totals 11 residues. Trimming removed 8 bases at V and 7 bases at J, with 13 bases between. Germline V gives CDR1 DFQATT, CDR2 SNEGSKA (reference sequence). This chain's CDR3 is CSQKLTNTQYF. The CDR3 DNA follows: TGCAGTCAAAAACTTACTAATACGCAGTATTTT.

This clone was found once. V usage is TRBV7-2 and J usage is TRBJ2-7; TRBD1 matches at 11 bases. Losses at the gene ends were 4 bases for V and 5 bases for J; bases not matched to a gene: 7. The CDR3 length is 15 residues. Looked up from germline, CDR1 is SGHTA and CDR2 is FQGNSA. This chain's CDR3 is CASSSDGQGANEQYF. CDR3 nucleotide sequence: TGTGCCAGCAGCTCCGATGGACAGGGGGCGAACGAGCAGTACTTC.

The chain is built from TRBV27 and TRBJ2-5; 7 bases match TRBD1. Germline assignment: CDR1 MNHEY and CDR2 SMNVEV (reference sequence). The CDR3 contains 14 residues. The V segment lost 3 bases and the J segment 1 base; nucleotides outside the gene matches: 2. In DNA, the CDR3 is TGTGCCAGCAGTTTCTCAGGGGGCCAAGAGACCCAGTACTTC. Translation gives CASSFSGGQETQYF.

The chain joins TRBV10-2 to TRBJ2-7, with a possible D match to TRBD2 (6 bases). V lost 0 bases and J 1 base, leaving 16 bases between the germline ends. Germline CDR1 and CDR2: WSHSY and SAAADI. CDR3 size: 17 residues. The CDR3 coding sequence is TGCGCCAGCAGTGAGTCGGGGATCGGGACTGGTTCCTACGAGCAGTACTTC. Translating it yields CASSESGIGTGSYEQYF.

The CDR3 sequence: CASSPTGSREPNTEAFF. In nucleotides, the CDR3 is TGTGCCAGCAGCCCTACCGGGTCCCGCGAACCGAACACTGAAGCTTTCTTT. The rearrangement uses TRBV3-1 (or the pseudogene TRBV3-2) and TRBJ1-1; D unresolved. V was trimmed by 4 bases and J by 1 base, leaving 19 bases between them. CDR3 length: 17 residues. Germline-derived CDR1 and CDR2 are LGHDT and YNNKEL (reference sequence).

The V call is TRBV7-2, the J call TRBJ2-5; no clear D gene. The germline gives CDR1 SGHTA, CDR2 FQGNSA. Trimming removed 0 bases from V and 5 bases from J, with 7 bases in between. This CDR3 is 13 amino acids long. The CDR3 reads CASSLARRETQYF. The CDR3 DNA sequence: TGTGCCAGCAGCTTAGCCCGCAGGGAGACCCAGTACTTC.

This chain uses TRBV4-3 with TRBJ2-2, with D perhaps matching TRBD2 (6 bases). V was trimmed by 0 bases and J by 7 bases, leaving 9 bases between them. The CDR3 totals 14 residues. Germline V gene lookup returns CDR1 LGHNA and CDR2 YSLEER. CDR3 DNA sequence: TGCGCCAGCAGCCAAGATGTGGGGGGCGGGGAGCTGTTTTTT. Its protein is CASSQDVGGGELFF.

The rearrangement joins TRBV28 to TRBJ2-2; TRBD2 aligns across 11 bases. Germline CDR1 MDHEN, CDR2 SYDVKM. V was clipped by 2 bases and J by 8 bases; unmatched bases: 7. This CDR3 comprises 16 residues. The CDR3 DNA follows: TGTGCCAGCAGTTTACGCACTAGCGGGAGTCGAGGGGAGCTGTTTTTT. Translated, it gives CASSLRTSGSRGELFF.

The chain carries TRBV25-1 and TRBJ1-2; D is ambiguous. The V and J ends lost 4 bases and 2 bases respectively, with 5 bases between them. The CDR3 totals 12 residues. The V gene's germline CDR1 is MGHDK and CDR2 SYGVNS. Here the CDR3 reads CASSGENYGYTF. The DNA for the CDR3 is TGTGCCAGCAGTGGTGAGAACTATGGCTACACCTTC.

This chain joins TRBV25-1 and TRBJ1-2, with D maybe TRBD1 (6 bases). V gave up 1 base and J gave up 6 bases, with 18 bases separating them. Per the germline V gene, CDR1 is MGHDK and CDR2 is SYGVNS. This CDR3 is 16 amino acids long. CDR3 loop: CASSEWSLGQSDGYTF. CDR3 in DNA: TGTGCCAGCAGTGAATGGTCATTAGGACAGTCTGATGGCTACACCTTC.